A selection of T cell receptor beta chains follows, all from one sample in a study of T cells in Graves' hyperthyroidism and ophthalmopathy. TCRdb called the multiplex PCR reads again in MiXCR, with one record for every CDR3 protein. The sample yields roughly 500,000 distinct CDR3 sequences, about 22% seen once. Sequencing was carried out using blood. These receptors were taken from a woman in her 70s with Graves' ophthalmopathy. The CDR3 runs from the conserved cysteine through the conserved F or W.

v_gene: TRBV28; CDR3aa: CASSTGGYTGELFF
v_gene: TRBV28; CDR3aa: CASSSGGLRNQPQHF
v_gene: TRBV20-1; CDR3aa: CSARDWRGLENEQYF
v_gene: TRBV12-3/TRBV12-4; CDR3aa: CASSTYPGQGIGGNQPQHF
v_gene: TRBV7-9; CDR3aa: CASSSTPTGNTEAFF
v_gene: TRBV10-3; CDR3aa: CAISESPVNEKLFF
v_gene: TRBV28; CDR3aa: CASSLLSGGREKLFF
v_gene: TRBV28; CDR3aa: CASTSGTGTYEQYF
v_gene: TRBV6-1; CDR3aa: CASRSQGVNTGELFF
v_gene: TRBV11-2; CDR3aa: CASSLAGWESYNEQFF
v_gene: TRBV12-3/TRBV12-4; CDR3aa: CASSPPPHGVTEAFF
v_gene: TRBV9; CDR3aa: CASSVDGGNYGYTF
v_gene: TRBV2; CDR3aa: CASSVRDLGAHGDTF
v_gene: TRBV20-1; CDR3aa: CSARDFNRGHETQYF
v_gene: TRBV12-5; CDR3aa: CASARAGANVLTF
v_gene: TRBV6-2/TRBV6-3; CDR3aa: CASSPGTSGRPQETQYF
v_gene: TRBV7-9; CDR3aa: CASSLVGQGTEAFF
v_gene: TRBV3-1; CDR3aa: CASSQGGVGVETQYF
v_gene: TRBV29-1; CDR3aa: CSVGEGSYGYTF
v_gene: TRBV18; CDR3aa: CASSAGGDEQYF
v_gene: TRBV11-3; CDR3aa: CASSKSSYNEQFF
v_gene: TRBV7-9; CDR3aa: CASSLDQGRYGYTF
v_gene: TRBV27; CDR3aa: CASSLSWRGGAGYTF
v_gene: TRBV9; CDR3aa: CASSVGGLSTDTQYF
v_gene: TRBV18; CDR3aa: CASSQGVDTEAFF
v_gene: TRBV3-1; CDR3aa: CASSHAFSAGVTYEQYF
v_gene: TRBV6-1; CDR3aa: CATGRGSHEQYF
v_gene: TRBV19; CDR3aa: CASSIPQMNTEAFF
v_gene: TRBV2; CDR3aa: CASSEGGRGGETQYF
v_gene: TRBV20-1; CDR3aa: CSARWTGLNIQYF
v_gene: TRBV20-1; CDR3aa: CSARRGNTDTQYF
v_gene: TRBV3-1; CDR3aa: CASSQAGTGAGYTF
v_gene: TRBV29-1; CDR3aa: CSVEEGANEAFF
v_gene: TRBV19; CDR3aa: CASSRGGTVHEQYF
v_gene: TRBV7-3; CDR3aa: CASSPYTSGRGELFF
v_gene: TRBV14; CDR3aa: CASSQGTGRYGYTF
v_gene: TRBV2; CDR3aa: CASSDRGGGANVLTF
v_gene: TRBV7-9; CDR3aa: CASSSPLSGLSNEQFF
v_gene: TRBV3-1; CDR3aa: CASRAGGSTDTQYF
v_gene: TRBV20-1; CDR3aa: CSALFTSAPGELFF
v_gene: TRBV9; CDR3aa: CASSVGAGPYEQYF
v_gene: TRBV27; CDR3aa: CASSLYGDQGYEQYF
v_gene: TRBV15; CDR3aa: CATSTGTQGTEAFF
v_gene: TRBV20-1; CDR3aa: CSARFWTEDYEQYF
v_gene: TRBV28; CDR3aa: CASSLWPAGPSTDTQYF
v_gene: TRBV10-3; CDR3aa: CAIRLISTNEQFF
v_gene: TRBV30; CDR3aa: CATGTRNNEQFF
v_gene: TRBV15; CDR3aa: CATSRGTGVETEAFF
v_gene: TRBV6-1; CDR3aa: CASSLAGAGRGTDTQYF
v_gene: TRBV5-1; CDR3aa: CASSLSDRVYEQYF